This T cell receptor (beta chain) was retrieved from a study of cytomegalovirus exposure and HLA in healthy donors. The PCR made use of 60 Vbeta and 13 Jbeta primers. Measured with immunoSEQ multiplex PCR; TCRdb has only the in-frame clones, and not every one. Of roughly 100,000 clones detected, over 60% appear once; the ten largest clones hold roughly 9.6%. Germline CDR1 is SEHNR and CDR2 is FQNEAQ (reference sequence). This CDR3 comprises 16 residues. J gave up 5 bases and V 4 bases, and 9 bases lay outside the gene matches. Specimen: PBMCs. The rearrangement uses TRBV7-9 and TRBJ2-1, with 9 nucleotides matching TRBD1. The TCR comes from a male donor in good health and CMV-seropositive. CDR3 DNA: TGTGCCAGCAGCTCTACAGGGGGCGCGCTTAACAATGAGCAGTTCTTC. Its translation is CASSSTGGALNNEQFF.